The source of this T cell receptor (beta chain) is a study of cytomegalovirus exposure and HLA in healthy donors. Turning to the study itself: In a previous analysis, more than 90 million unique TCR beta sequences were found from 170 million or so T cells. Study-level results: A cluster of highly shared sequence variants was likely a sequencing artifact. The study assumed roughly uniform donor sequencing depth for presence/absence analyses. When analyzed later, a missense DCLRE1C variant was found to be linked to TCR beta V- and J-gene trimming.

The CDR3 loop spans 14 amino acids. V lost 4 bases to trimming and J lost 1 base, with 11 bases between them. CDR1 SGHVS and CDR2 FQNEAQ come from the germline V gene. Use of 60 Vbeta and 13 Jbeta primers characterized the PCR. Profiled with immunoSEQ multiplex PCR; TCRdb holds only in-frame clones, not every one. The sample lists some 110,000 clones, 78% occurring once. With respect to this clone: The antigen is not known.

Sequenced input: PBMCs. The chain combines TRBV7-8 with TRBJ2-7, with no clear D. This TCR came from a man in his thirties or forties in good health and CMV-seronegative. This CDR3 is CASSSMGSSYEQYF. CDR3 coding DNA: TGTGCCAGCAGCTCAATGGGCAGTTCCTACGAGCAGTACTTC.